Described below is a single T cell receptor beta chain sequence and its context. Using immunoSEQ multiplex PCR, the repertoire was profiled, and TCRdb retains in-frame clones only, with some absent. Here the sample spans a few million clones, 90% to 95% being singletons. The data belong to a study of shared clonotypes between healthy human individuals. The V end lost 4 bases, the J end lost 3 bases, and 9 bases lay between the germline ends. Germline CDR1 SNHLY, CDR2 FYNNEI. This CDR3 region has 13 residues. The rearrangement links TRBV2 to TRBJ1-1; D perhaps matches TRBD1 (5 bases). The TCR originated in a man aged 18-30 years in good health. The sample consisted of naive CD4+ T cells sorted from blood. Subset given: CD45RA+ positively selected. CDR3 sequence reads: CASSVGEDTEAFF. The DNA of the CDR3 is TGTGCCAGCAGTGTAGGGGAGGACACTGAAGCTTTCTTT.